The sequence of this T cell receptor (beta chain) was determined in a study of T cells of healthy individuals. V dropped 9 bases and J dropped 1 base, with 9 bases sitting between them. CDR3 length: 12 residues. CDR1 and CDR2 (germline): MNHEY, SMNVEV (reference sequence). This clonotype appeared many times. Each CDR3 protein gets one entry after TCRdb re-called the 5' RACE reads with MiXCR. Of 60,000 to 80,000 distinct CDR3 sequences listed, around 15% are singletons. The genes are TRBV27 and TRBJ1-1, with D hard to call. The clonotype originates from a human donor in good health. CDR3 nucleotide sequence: TGTGCCAGGACCCGAGGGAACACTGAAGCTTTCTTT. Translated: CARTRGNTEAFF.